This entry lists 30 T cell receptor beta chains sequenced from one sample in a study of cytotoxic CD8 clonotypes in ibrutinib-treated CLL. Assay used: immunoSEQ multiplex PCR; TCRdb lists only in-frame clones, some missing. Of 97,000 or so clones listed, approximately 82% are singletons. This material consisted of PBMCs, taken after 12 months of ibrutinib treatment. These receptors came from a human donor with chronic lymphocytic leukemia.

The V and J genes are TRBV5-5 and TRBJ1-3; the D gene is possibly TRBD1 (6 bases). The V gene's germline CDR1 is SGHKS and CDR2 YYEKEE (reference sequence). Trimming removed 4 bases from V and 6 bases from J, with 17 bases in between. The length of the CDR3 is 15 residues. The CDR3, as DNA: TGTGCCAGCAGCACTCCCGGGAGGGGGTTAAACACCATATATTTT. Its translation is CASSTPGRGLNTIYF. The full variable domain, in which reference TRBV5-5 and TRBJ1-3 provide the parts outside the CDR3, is DAGVTQSPTHLIKTRGQQVTLRCSPISGHKSVSWYQQVLGQGPQFIFQYYEKEERGRGNFPDRFSARQFPNYSSELNVNALLLGDSALYLCASSTPGRGLNTIYFGEGSWLTVV.

Here the CDR3 DNA reads TGTGCCAGCAGTGGAGAGACAGGTCGCTATGGCTACACCTTC. It translates to CASSGETGRYGYTF. The chain links TRBV6-1 to TRBJ1-2, with D maybe TRBD1 (6 bases). The germline V gene encodes CDR1 MNHNS and CDR2 SASEGT. This CDR3 spans 14 amino acids. V was clipped by 4 bases and J by 4 bases, with 13 bases between them.

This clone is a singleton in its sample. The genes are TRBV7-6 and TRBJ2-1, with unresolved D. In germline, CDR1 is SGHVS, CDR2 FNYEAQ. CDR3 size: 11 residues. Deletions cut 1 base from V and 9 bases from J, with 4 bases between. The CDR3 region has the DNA TGTGCCAGCAGCTTAGGTGTTGAGCAGTTCTTC. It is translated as CASSLGVEQFF.

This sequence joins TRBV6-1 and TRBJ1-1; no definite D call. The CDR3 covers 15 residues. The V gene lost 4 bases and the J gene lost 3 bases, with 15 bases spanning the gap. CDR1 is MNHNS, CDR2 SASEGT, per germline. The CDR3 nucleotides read TGTGCCAGCAGTGCTCGGACGGTCCCCGACACTGAAGCTTTCTTT. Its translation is CASSARTVPDTEAFF.

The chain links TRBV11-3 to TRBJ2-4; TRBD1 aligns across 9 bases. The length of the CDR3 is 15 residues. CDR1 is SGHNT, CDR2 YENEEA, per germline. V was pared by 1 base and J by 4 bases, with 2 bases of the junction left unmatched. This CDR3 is CASSLVGTGKNIQYF. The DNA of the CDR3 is TGTGCCAGCAGCTTAGTAGGGACAGGGAAAAACATTCAGTACTTC.

The CDR3 loop is CASSSPHRSSYNEQFF. The CDR3 bases are TGTGCCAGCAGCTCGCCCCACCGAAGCTCCTACAATGAGCAGTTCTTC. V and J are TRBV5-6 and TRBJ2-1, with D hard to call. The CDR3 covers 16 residues. Germline-derived CDR1 and CDR2 are SGHDT and YYEEEE. The V end lost 3 bases, the J end lost 0 bases, and 13 bases lay between the germline ends. Variable domain in full (rest from reference TRBV5-6 and TRBJ2-1): DAGVTQSPTHLIKTRGQQVTLRCSPKSGHDTVSWYQQALGQGPQFIFQYYEEEERQRGNFPDRFSGHQFPNYSSELNVNALLLGDSALYLCASSSPHRSSYNEQFFGPGTRLTVL.

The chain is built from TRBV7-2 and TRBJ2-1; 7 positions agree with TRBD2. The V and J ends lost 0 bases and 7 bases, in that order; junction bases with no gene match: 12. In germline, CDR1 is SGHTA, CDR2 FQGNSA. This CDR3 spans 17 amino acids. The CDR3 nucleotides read TGTGCCAGCAGCTTAGCGAAAACCGGGACTAAGTTAAATGAGCAGTTCTTC. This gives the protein CASSLAKTGTKLNEQFF.

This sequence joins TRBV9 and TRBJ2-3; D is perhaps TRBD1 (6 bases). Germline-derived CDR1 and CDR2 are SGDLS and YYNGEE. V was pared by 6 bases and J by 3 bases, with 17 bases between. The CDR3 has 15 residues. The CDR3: CASTLGADGTDTQYF. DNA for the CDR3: TGTGCCAGCACCCTGGGGGCTGATGGAACAGATACGCAGTATTTT.

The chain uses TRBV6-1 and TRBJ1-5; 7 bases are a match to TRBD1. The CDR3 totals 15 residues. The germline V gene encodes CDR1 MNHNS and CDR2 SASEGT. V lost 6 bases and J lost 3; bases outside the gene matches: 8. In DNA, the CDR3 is TGTGCCAGCAGGAACTCGGGACAGATCAATCAGCCCCAGCATTTT. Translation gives CASRNSGQINQPQHF.

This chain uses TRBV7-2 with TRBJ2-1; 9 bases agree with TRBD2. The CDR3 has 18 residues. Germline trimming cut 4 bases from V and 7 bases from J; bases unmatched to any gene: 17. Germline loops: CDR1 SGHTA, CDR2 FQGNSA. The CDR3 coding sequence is TGTGCCAGCAGCTACCAGGCGGGACTAGCATATCCCATGAATGAGCAGTTCTTC. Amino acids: CASSYQAGLAYPMNEQFF.

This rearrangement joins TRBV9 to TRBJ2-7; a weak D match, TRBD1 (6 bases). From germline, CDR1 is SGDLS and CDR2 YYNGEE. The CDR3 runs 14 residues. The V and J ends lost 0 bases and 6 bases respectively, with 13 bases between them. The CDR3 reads CASSVAGQGPEQYF. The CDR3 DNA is TGTGCCAGCAGCGTAGCTGGGCAGGGGCCCGAGCAGTACTTC.

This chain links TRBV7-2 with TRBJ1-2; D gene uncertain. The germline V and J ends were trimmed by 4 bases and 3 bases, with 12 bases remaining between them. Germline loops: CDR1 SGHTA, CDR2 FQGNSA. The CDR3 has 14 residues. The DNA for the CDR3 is TGTGCCAGCAGCTCAGCGGGAGATTACTATGGCTACACCTTC. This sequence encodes CASSSAGDYYGYTF.

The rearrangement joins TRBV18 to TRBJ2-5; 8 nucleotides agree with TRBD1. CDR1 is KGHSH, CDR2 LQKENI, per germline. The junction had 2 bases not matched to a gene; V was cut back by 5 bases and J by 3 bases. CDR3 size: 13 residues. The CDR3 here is CASSSGQEETQYF. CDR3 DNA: TGTGCCAGCTCATCGGGACAGGAAGAGACCCAGTACTTC.

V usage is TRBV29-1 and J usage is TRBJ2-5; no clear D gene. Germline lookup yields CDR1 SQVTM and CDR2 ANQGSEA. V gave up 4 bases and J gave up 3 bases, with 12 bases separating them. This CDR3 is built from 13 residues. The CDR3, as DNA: TGCAGCGTTGTTAGGGCCTTAAAAGAGACCCAGTACTTC. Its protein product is CSVVRALKETQYF.

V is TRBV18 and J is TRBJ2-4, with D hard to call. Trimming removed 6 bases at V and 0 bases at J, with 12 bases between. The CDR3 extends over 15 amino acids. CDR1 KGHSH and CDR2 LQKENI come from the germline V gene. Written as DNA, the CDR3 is TGTGCCAGCTCTCCCCCTGGGCAAGCCAAAAACATTCAGTACTTC. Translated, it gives CASSPPGQAKNIQYF.

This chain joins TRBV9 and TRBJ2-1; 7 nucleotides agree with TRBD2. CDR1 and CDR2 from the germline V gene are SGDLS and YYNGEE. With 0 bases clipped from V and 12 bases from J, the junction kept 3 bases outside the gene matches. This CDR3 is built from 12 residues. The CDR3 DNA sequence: TGTGCCAGCAGCGTAGGGGAGGGAGGGCAGTTCTTC. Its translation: CASSVGEGGQFF.

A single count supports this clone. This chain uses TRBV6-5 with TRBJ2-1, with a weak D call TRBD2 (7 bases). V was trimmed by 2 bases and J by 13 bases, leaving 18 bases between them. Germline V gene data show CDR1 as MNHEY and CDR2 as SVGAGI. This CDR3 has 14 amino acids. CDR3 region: CASSYGTGRGSQFF. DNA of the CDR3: TGTGCCAGCAGTTACGGCACAGGGAGGGGGAGTCAGTTCTTC.

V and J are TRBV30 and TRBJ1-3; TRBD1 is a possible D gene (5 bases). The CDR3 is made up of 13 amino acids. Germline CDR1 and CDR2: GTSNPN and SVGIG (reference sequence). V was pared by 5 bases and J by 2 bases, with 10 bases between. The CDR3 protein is CAWERGPGNTIYF. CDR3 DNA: TGTGCCTGGGAGAGGGGCCCTGGAAACACCATATATTTT.

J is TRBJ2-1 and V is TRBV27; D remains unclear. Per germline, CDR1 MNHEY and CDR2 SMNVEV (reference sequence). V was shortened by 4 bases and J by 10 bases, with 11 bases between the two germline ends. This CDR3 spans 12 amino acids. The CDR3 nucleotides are TGTGCCAGCAGTTCGCCTCCCGGGGAGCAGTTCTTC. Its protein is CASSSPPGEQFF.

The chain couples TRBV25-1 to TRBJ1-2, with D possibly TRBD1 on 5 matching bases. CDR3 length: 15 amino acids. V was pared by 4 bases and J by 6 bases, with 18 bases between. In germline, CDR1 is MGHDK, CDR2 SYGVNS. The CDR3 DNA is TGTGCCAGCAGTGTGCCAGGGTCTTTAGGAAATGGCTACACCTTC. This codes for CASSVPGSLGNGYTF.

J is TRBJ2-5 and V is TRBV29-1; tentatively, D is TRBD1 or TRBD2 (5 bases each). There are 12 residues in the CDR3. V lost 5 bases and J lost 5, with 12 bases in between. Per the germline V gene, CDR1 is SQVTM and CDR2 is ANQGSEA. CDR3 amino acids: CSVLRGDETQYF. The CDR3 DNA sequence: TGCAGCGTTCTTAGGGGAGACGAGACCCAGTACTTC.

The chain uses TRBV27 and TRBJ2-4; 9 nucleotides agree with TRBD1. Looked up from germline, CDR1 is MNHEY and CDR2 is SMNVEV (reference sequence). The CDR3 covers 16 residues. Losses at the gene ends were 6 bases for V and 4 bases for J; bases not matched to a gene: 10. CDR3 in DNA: TGTGCCAGCAGCCGACAAACCGGGACAGGGAAAAACATTCAGTACTTC. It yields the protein CASSRQTGTGKNIQYF.

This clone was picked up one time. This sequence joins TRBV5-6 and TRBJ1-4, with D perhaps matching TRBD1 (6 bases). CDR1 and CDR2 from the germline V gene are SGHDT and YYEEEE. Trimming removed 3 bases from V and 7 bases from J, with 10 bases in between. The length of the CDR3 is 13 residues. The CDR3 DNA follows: TGTGCCAGCAGCTCAAGGGGGAGTGAAAAACTGTTTTTT. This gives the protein CASSSRGSEKLFF.

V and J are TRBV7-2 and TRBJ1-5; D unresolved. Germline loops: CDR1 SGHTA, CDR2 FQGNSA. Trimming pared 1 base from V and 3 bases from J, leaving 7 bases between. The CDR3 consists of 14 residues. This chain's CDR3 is CASSLGQYNQPQHF. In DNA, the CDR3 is TGTGCCAGCAGCTTAGGTCAATACAATCAGCCCCAGCATTTT.

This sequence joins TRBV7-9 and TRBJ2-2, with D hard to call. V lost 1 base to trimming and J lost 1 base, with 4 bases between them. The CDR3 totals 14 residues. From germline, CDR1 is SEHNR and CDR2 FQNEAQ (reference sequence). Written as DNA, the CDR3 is TGTGCCAGCAGCTTAGGAGGGAACACCGGGGAGCTGTTTTTT. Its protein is CASSLGGNTGELFF.

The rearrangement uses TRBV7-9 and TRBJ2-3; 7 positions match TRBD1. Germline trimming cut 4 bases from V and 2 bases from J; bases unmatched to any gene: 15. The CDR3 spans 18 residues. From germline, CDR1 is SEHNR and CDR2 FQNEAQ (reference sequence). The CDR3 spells CASSSGLGWTGSTDTQYF. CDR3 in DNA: TGTGCCAGCAGCTCCGGGCTTGGTTGGACAGGCTCCACAGATACGCAGTATTTT.

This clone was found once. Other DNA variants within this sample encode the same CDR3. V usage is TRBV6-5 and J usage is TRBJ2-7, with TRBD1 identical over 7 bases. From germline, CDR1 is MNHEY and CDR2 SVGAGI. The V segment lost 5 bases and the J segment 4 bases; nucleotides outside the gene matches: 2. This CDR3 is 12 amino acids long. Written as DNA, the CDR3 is TGTGCCAGCAGTCGACAGGGTTACGAGCAGTACTTC. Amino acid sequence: CASSRQGYEQYF.

CDR3 sequence (DNA): TGTGCCACCAGCACCCAGGGCCAGAACACTGAAGCTTTCTTT. Its protein product is CATSTQGQNTEAFF. The rearrangement links TRBV15 to TRBJ1-1, with D possibly matching TRBD1 (5 bases). CDR1 and CDR2 (germline): LNHNV, YYDKDF (reference sequence). The CDR3 covers 14 residues. With 4 bases removed from V and 1 base from J, the gap between germline ends came to 10 bases.

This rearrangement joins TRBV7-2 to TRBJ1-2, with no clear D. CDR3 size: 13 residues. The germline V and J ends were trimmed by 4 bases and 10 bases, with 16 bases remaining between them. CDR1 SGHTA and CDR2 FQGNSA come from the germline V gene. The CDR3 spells CASSSDGPNAYTF. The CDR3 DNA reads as TGTGCCAGCAGCTCAGACGGACCGAATGCCTACACCTTC.

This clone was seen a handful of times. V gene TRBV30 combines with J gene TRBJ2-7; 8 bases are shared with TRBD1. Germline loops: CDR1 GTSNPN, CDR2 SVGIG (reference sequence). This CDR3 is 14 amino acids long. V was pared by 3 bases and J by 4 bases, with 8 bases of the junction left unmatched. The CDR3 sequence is CAWRRTGRTYEQYF. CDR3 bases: TGTGCCTGGAGACGGACAGGGAGAACATACGAGCAGTACTTC.